Listed here are 25 T cell receptor beta chains from one sample, sequenced in a study of blood T cells in healthy people across ages. Using a J-beta primer mix together with a sample-barcoded 5' primer, a second PCR was run for about 7 to 12 cycles. TCRdb reanalysed the 5' RACE reads using MiXCR and keeps one entry per CDR3 protein. The sample lists just under 750,000 distinct CDR3 sequences, about a fifth seen once, with about 22% in the top ten. Source material: blood. Receptor source: a man aged 65 to 79 in good health.

The V gene is TRBV27, the J gene TRBJ2-3; no clear D. The ends were cut back, 5 bases at V and 6 bases at J, with 12 bases in the middle. From germline, CDR1 is MNHEY and CDR2 SMNVEV (reference sequence). This CDR3 has 13 residues. CDR3 region: CASSLYPWDTQYF. DNA for the CDR3: TGTGCCAGCAGTCTTTACCCTTGGGATACGCAGTATTTT.

This clonotype occurred a few times. The gene calls are TRBV6-6 and TRBJ2-3; 7 bases match TRBD2. The CDR3 length is 14 residues. V lost 10 bases, J lost 1 base, and 8 bases stayed unmatched. Germline-derived CDR1 and CDR2 are MNHNY and SVGAGI (reference sequence). CDR3 loop: CATGGLTRTDTQYF. CDR3 nucleotide sequence: TGTGCCACGGGGGGACTGACTCGCACAGATACGCAGTATTTT.

This clonotype was seen more than once but under ten times. The rearrangement uses TRBV29-1 and TRBJ1-1; D is ambiguous. The CDR3 length is 13 residues. Trimming shortened V by 8 bases and J by 1 base, and 14 bases separated the two germline ends. The germline gives CDR1 SQVTM, CDR2 ANQGSEA. The CDR3 loop is CSPRHHPNTEAFF. The DNA of the CDR3 is TGCAGCCCCCGACATCACCCGAACACTGAAGCTTTCTTT.

The chain employs TRBV6-2 or TRBV6-3 and TRBJ1-1; D gene unclear. The V gene's germline CDR1 is MNHEY and CDR2 SVGEGT. V shed 2 bases and J shed 1 base, with 11 bases lying between them. The CDR3 extends over 15 amino acids. The CDR3 DNA reads TGTGCCAGCAGTTACCCCAGCTCGAAGAACACTGAAGCTTTCTTT. As protein: CASSYPSSKNTEAFF.

This clonotype was seen a few times. The rearrangement links TRBV12-3 or TRBV12-4 to TRBJ1-2; 8 bases map to TRBD1. This CDR3 region has 12 residues. V shed 5 bases, J shed 11 bases, and the junction held 7 bases outside the gene matches. The DNA of the CDR3 is TGTGCCAGCAGTGACGGGACAGGAGTTTACACCTTC. Its protein is CASSDGTGVYTF.

This clonotype was observed a handful of times. The chain combines TRBV16 with TRBJ1-4; 10 positions agree with TRBD1. The germline V gene encodes CDR1 KGHSY and CDR2 FQNENV. The CDR3 loop spans 16 amino acids. J lost 7 bases, V lost 2 bases, and 7 bases had no gene match. CDR3 in DNA: TGTGCCAGCAGCCAAACCCGACAGGGGGCTTTTGAAAAACTGTTTTTT. It encodes CASSQTRQGAFEKLFF.

This clonotype was seen more than once but under ten times. The V gene is TRBV5-1, the J gene TRBJ2-5, with 10 bases matching TRBD1. CDR1 is SGHRS, CDR2 YFSETQ, per germline. CDR3 length: 16 amino acids. Trimming at V came to 1 base and at J to 4 bases, leaving 7 bases not matched to a gene. CDR3 residues: CASSLIETGGRETQYF. CDR3 in DNA: TGCGCCAGCAGCTTGATTGAGACAGGGGGCAGAGAGACCCAGTACTTC.

A few counts support this clonotype. The chain employs TRBV7-2 and TRBJ2-4, with D unclear. CDR1 is SGHTA and CDR2 is FQGNSA in the germline V gene. This CDR3 spans 13 amino acids. The V gene lost 1 base and the J gene lost 8 bases, with 9 bases spanning the gap. This CDR3 reads CASSLGAGDIQYF. In nucleotides, the CDR3 is TGTGCCAGCAGCTTAGGTGCTGGGGACATTCAGTACTTC.

This clonotype has a handful of counts. V gene TRBV5-1 combines with J gene TRBJ2-1, with 7 positions matching TRBD1. V shed 4 bases and J 0 bases; nucleotides not matched to a gene: 4. Germline V gene sequence: CDR1 SGHRS, CDR2 YFSETQ. The CDR3 runs 15 residues. CDR3 residues: CASSMGTASYNEQFF. CDR3 bases: TGCGCCAGCAGCATGGGGACAGCCTCCTACAATGAGCAGTTCTTC.

In its sample, this clonotype was seen a few times. This chain joins TRBV20-1 and TRBJ2-1, with 11 bases identical to TRBD2. The CDR3 is 18 amino acids. Germline loops: CDR1 DFQATT, CDR2 SNEGSKA (reference sequence). J was trimmed by 4 bases and V by 1 base; bases with no gene match: 12. The CDR3: CSARGPSGRRSEYNEQFF. The CDR3 nucleotides are TGCAGTGCTAGAGGCCCTAGCGGGAGGCGTTCCGAGTACAATGAGCAGTTCTTC.

This clonotype came up a few times. This sequence joins TRBV13 and TRBJ1-1, with D hard to call. The CDR3 contains 12 residues. Germline CDR1 and CDR2: PRHDT and FYEKMQ (reference sequence). V lost 4 bases to trimming and J lost 2 bases, with 5 bases between them. The CDR3 DNA reads TGTGCCAGCAGCTGGACTAACACTGAAGCTTTCTTT. Its translation is CASSWTNTEAFF.

The table lists this clonotype with a few counts. J is TRBJ1-1 and V is TRBV6-5; unclear D gene. CDR3 length: 13 amino acids. Per germline, CDR1 MNHEY and CDR2 SVGAGI. The V gene lost 7 bases and the J gene lost 0 bases, with 9 bases spanning the gap. For the CDR3, the DNA is TGTGCCAGCAATCGGGCTTTGAACACTGAAGCTTTCTTT. Amino acid sequence: CASNRALNTEAFF.

This clonotype showed up just a few times. The chain joins TRBV4-1 to TRBJ2-5; no clear D. The better agreement between TRBJ2-1 and the DNA end casts doubt on the J call. The V gene's germline CDR1 is MGHRA and CDR2 YSYEKL. The CDR3 extends over 16 amino acids. This CDR3 reads CASSHPRVATLDEQFF. The CDR3, as DNA: TGCGCCAGCAGCCACCCCCGGGTGGCCACACTGGATGAGCAGTTCTTC.

CDR3 loop: CSAKPSSYEQYF. The CDR3 region has the DNA TGCAGCGCCAAGCCGAGCTCCTACGAGCAGTACTTC. The chain is built from TRBV29-1 and TRBJ2-7; D gene unclear. Trimming removed 7 bases from V and 0 bases from J, with 10 bases in between. The CDR3 length is 12 residues. From germline, CDR1 is SQVTM and CDR2 ANQGSEA.

The chain is built from TRBV27 and TRBJ1-5; TRBD1 is a possible D gene (5 bases). Germline V gives CDR1 MNHEY, CDR2 SMNVEV (reference sequence). The V end was cut by 5 bases, the J end by 1 base, with 18 bases between. The CDR3 covers 17 residues. The CDR3 nucleotides read TGTGCCAGCAGTCCAACCCATAGACAGAGAAGCAATCAGCCCCAGCATTTT. Translated: CASSPTHRQRSNQPQHF.

The chain employs TRBV20-1 and TRBJ2-4; tentatively, D is TRBD2 (5 bases). V lost 0 bases and J lost 9, with 15 bases in between. The CDR3 is made up of 14 amino acids. In germline, CDR1 is DFQATT, CDR2 SNEGSKA (reference sequence). For the CDR3, the DNA is TGCAGTGCTAGAGAGACGGGATCTTGGGGCATTCAGTACTTC. Encoded protein: CSARETGSWGIQYF.

This clonotype was observed a handful of times. The chain uses TRBV7-2 and TRBJ2-7; 9 nucleotides agree with TRBD1. CDR1 is SGHTA and CDR2 is FQGNSA in the germline V gene. The CDR3 spans 16 residues. V gave up 0 bases and J gave up 4 bases; unmatched junction bases: 7. The DNA for the CDR3 is TGTGCCAGCAGCTTAGCCGGCGGGACAGGGCTATACGAGCAGTACTTC. It codes for CASSLAGGTGLYEQYF. The whole variable domain, filled in from reference TRBV7-2 and TRBJ2-7, reads GAGVSQSPSNKVTEKGKDVELRCDPISGHTALYWYRQSLGQGLEFLIYFQGNSAPDKSGLPSDRFSAERTGGSVSTLTIQRTQQEDSAVYLCASSLAGGTGLYEQYFGPGTRLTVT.

There are a few counts of this clonotype. This chain links TRBV7-9 with TRBJ1-2, with D possibly TRBD1 on 5 matching bases. The CDR3 runs to 15 residues. The V and J ends lost 4 bases and 4 bases respectively, with 16 bases between them. The germline CDR1 and CDR2 sequences are SEHNR and FQNEAQ (reference sequence). CDR3 bases: TGTGCCAGCAGCTCTAACGTTGGGGGAGGCTATGGCTACACCTTC. Translated, it gives CASSSNVGGGYGYTF.

The rearrangement joins TRBV4-1 to TRBJ1-1; TRBD1 matches at 9 bases. V was pared by 3 bases and J by 5 bases, with 4 bases of the junction left unmatched. This CDR3 comprises 14 residues. The germline V gene encodes CDR1 MGHRA and CDR2 YSYEKL. The CDR3 DNA reads as TGCGCCAGCAGCCACCAGACAGGGGGTACTGAAGCTTTCTTT. Amino acids: CASSHQTGGTEAFF.

With respect to this clonotype: One junction end does not reproduce the germline sequence, and a read error may be involved. The chain is built from TRBV29-1 and TRBJ2-1; TRBD2 agrees at 7 bases. The CDR3 is made up of 12 amino acids. Germline V lookup: CDR1 SQVTM, CDR2 ANQGSEA. DNA of the CDR3: TGCAGCGGGGGCCTAGCGGCCAATGGGCAGTTCTTC. Protein: CSGGLAANGQFF.

This clonotype was counted many times. The chain couples TRBV21-1 to TRBJ2-1; the D segment call TRBD2 is taken from the table without a DNA check. TRBV21-1 is labeled a pseudogene. CDR3 length: 13 amino acids. This CDR3 reads CASSEEAGNEQFF. The CDR3 DNA reads as TGTGCCAGCAGCGAGGAGGCAGGCAATGAGCAGTTCTTC.

In this sample, this clonotype turned up many times. The chain links TRBV11-2 to TRBJ2-5; 9 nucleotides match TRBD1. V lost 6 bases and J lost 2; bases outside the gene matches: 7. This CDR3 has 15 residues. From germline, CDR1 is SGHAT and CDR2 FQNNGV. The CDR3 coding sequence is TGTGCCAGCAGTCCCGGGACAGGGCCTCAAGAGACCCAGTACTTC. Protein sequence: CASSPGTGPQETQYF.

This clonotype has a single count. The chain joins TRBV29-1 to TRBJ2-5; 8 positions agree with TRBD1. This CDR3 contains 16 residues. Germline V lookup: CDR1 SQVTM, CDR2 ANQGSEA. V lost 6 bases to trimming and J lost 0 bases; unmatched junction nucleotides: 12. The CDR3 region is CSVSGQSGGYQETQYF. In DNA, the CDR3 is TGCAGCGTCTCGGGTCAATCAGGGGGCTACCAAGAGACCCAGTACTTC.

The rearrangement links TRBV6-5 to TRBJ2-3, with 12 positions matching TRBD2. Germline V gene data show CDR1 as MNHEY and CDR2 as SVGAGI. Trimming at V came to 2 bases and at J to 0 bases, leaving 6 bases not matched to a gene. This CDR3 is 18 amino acids long. This CDR3 is CASSYGTSGRSSTDTQYF. The DNA for the CDR3 is TGTGCCAGCAGTTACGGGACTAGCGGGCGATCTAGCACAGATACGCAGTATTTT.

CDR3 amino acids: CSVADDTEAFF. The CDR3 bases are TGCAGCGTCGCGGACGACACTGAAGCTTTCTTT. The chain combines TRBV29-1 with TRBJ1-1; D not resolved. The V and J ends lost 6 bases and 3 bases respectively, with 8 bases between them. CDR1 is SQVTM, CDR2 ANQGSEA, per germline. This CDR3 spans 11 amino acids.